The rows below give T cell receptor beta chains drawn from one sample of a study of cytomegalovirus exposure and HLA in healthy donors. Measured with immunoSEQ multiplex PCR; TCRdb has only the in-frame clones, and not every one. Recorded here are 40,000 to 55,000 clones; the top ten clones represent 6% to 7%. Sequenced material: PBMCs. The receptors here all came from a male donor in good health and CMV-seropositive. Each CDR3 is given with its conserved first and last residue.

v_gene: TRBV7-8
CDR3aa: CASSLRGTYEQYF

v_gene: TRBV7-9
CDR3aa: CASSLEGGTNEAFF

v_gene: TRBV7-8
CDR3aa: CASSSQYNEQFF

v_gene: TRBV2
CDR3aa: CASTGGTGIGNTIYF

v_gene: TRBV28
CDR3aa: CASSSYLGTANSPLHF

v_gene: TRBV28
CDR3aa: CASNLSGVRSQYF

v_gene: TRBV10-1
CDR3aa: CASREGSDTQYF

v_gene: TRBV15
CDR3aa: CATSPEGGTEAFF

v_gene: TRBV7-9
CDR3aa: CASSLTQGARQPQHF

v_gene: TRBV6-5
CDR3aa: CASSYSTGIGYTF

v_gene: TRBV9
CDR3aa: CASSVAGGHDTEAFF

v_gene: TRBV7-9
CDR3aa: CASSLNAGGDEQYF

v_gene: TRBV4-2
CDR3aa: CASSQWVSGVGETQYF

v_gene: TRBV7-7
CDR3aa: CASSEGVGEQYF

v_gene: TRBV27
CDR3aa: CASRVRPGRNEQYF

v_gene: TRBV5-4
CDR3aa: CASSANGGSMIAFF

v_gene: TRBV11-2
CDR3aa: CASSLYGGPNTGELFF

v_gene: TRBV2
CDR3aa: CASSDMGARRETQYF

v_gene: TRBV7-9
CDR3aa: CASSPRQASRDDTEAFF

v_gene: TRBV5-1
CDR3aa: CASSLTSGGRNEQFF

v_gene: TRBV7-3
CDR3aa: CASSLGRLAGEINNEQFF

v_gene: TRBV14
CDR3aa: CASSQRNERETQYF

v_gene: TRBV7-9
CDR3aa: CASSLGGLSTYEQYF

v_gene: TRBV18
CDR3aa: CASSPPGRDSYEQYF

v_gene: TRBV9
CDR3aa: CASSVGTSSYNEQFF

v_gene: TRBV18
CDR3aa: CASSPIGGGSGANVLTF

v_gene: TRBV30
CDR3aa: CAWSVWTEQYF

v_gene: TRBV4-3
CDR3aa: CASSLSANFHTDTQYF

v_gene: TRBV27
CDR3aa: CASGRGALYEQYF

v_gene: TRBV25-1
CDR3aa: CASSEFGRATEAFF

v_gene: TRBV9
CDR3aa: CASSGKPGRTDTQYF

v_gene: TRBV7-3
CDR3aa: CASSLQNTDTQYF

v_gene: TRBV5-4
CDR3aa: CASSLQQETQYF

v_gene: TRBV19
CDR3aa: CASSISAGGGHGELFF

v_gene: TRBV4-3
CDR3aa: CASSQGGQGGYEQYF

v_gene: TRBV25-1
CDR3aa: CASDTQGLSTDTQYF

v_gene: TRBV5-8
CDR3aa: CASSPQGSYEQYF

v_gene: TRBV11-2
CDR3aa: CASSSDRAYNSPLHF

v_gene: TRBV27
CDR3aa: CASSSGGGEKLFF

v_gene: TRBV7-2
CDR3aa: CASSFGTGGYSGYEQYF

v_gene: TRBV2
CDR3aa: CATREGAGSRYNEQFF

v_gene: TRBV4-3
CDR3aa: CASSRWDRDTEAFF

v_gene: TRBV7-8
CDR3aa: CASTGTKAMNTEAFF

v_gene: TRBV6-5
CDR3aa: CASSSLGGNSPLHF